Shown below are 21 T cell receptor beta chains from a single sample sequenced in a study of T cells in Graves' hyperthyroidism and ophthalmopathy. Template material for amplifying TCR beta CDR3 regions consisted of RNA transcripts. Researchers ran a first-round RT-PCR on the TCR CDR3 using the HTBI primer set. TCRdb reanalysed the multiplex PCR reads using MiXCR and keeps one entry per CDR3 protein. The sample records 490,000 or so distinct CDR3 sequences, approximately 20% being singletons. Sequencing input: blood. The receptors here all came from a man aged 40-55 years with Graves' ophthalmopathy.

This clonotype has at least ten counts. This rearrangement joins TRBV7-2 to TRBJ2-5; D gene ambiguous. The V gene's germline CDR1 is SGHTA and CDR2 FQGNSA. This CDR3 contains 14 residues. The V end was cut by 1 base, the J end by 7 bases, with 13 bases between. CDR3 protein: CASSLGQPPRTQYF. The CDR3 DNA reads TGTGCCAGCAGCTTAGGGCAGCCACCGAGGACCCAGTACTTC. Based on the CDR3 plus reference TRBV7-2 and TRBJ2-5, the full variable domain is GAGVSQSPSNKVTEKGKDVELRCDPISGHTALYWYRQSLGQGLEFLIYFQGNSAPDKSGLPSDRFSAERTGGSVSTLTIQRTQQEDSAVYLCASSLGQPPRTQYFGPGTRLLVL.

This clonotype was seen repeatedly, ten times or more. The junction does not match germline at one end; this may be a read error. This chain joins TRBV5-1 and TRBJ2-3; D is unresolved. CDR3 length: 11 residues. Looked up from germline, CDR1 is SGHRS and CDR2 is YFSETQ. CDR3 in DNA: TGTGCCAGCAGTTTAACAGATACGCAGTATTTT. Translating gives CASSLTDTQYF. Full variable domain (rest looked up from reference TRBV5-1 and TRBJ2-3): KAGVTQTPRYLIKTRGQQVTLSCSPISGHRSVSWYQQTPGQGLQFLFEYFSETQRNKGNFPGRFSGRQFSNSRSEMNVSTLELGDSALYLCASSLTDTQYFGPGTRLTVL.

The chain employs TRBV7-3 and TRBJ1-6, with TRBD1 identical over 10 bases. There are 15 residues in the CDR3. Germline V lookup: CDR1 SGHTA, CDR2 FQGTGA. V lost 5 bases, J lost 7 bases, and 5 bases stayed unmatched. CDR3 protein: CASSQDRGLNSPLHF. CDR3 nucleotides: TGTGCCAGCAGCCAAGACAGGGGGCTGAATTCACCCCTCCACTTT.

This clonotype showed up just a few times. The V call is TRBV3-1, the J call TRBJ2-2; D not certain. The V end lost 1 base, the J end lost 5 bases, and 11 bases lay between the germline ends. Germline values: CDR1 LGHDT, CDR2 YNNKEL (reference sequence). This CDR3 spans 15 amino acids. CDR3 sequence (DNA): TGTGCCAGCAGCCAAGTTAGGGTAGGAACCGGGGAGCTGTTTTTT. Its translation: CASSQVRVGTGELFF.

This clonotype was detected only a few times. The chain employs TRBV30 and TRBJ1-3, with D maybe TRBD1 (6 bases). Trimming removed 5 bases from V and 0 bases from J, with 11 bases in between. The germline V gene has CDR1 GTSNPN and CDR2 SVGIG (reference sequence). This CDR3 spans 14 amino acids. CDR3 bases: TGTGCCTGGGGGGGCGCAAGCTCTGGAAACACCATATATTTT. Its protein product is CAWGGASSGNTIYF.

The chain carries TRBV20-1 and TRBJ2-1; TRBD2 matches 12 bases. Germline V gene sequence: CDR1 DFQATT, CDR2 SNEGSKA (reference sequence). V gave up 1 base and J gave up 9 bases; unmatched junction bases: 22. The CDR3 spans 20 residues. This CDR3 is CSARGLPSGGANPRIGEQFF. CDR3 sequence (DNA): TGCAGTGCTAGAGGCCTACCTAGCGGGGGGGCGAACCCCCGTATAGGTGAGCAGTTCTTC.

This clonotype was counted ten times or more. The rearrangement uses TRBV2 and TRBJ2-1, with D unresolved. With 5 bases removed from V and 0 bases from J, the gap between germline ends came to 17 bases. The CDR3 runs 17 residues. CDR1 and CDR2 (germline): SNHLY, FYNNEI. The CDR3 sequence is CASSSTIPGHSYNEQFF. In DNA form, the CDR3 reads TGTGCCAGCAGTTCGACGATACCAGGCCACTCCTACAATGAGCAGTTCTTC.

Only a few counts were recorded for this clonotype. CDR3 in amino acids: CASSYRRARTDTQYF. CDR3 bases: TGTGCCAGCAGTTACAGAAGGGCCCGCACAGATACGCAGTATTTT. The gene calls are TRBV6-2 or TRBV6-3 and TRBJ2-3; D ambiguous. The length of the CDR3 is 15 residues. Germline V lookup: CDR1 MNHEY, CDR2 SVGEGT. V was cut by 2 bases and J by 1 base, with 10 bases left in between.

This sequence joins TRBV19 and TRBJ1-3, with D perhaps TRBD1 (6 bases). Trimming shortened V by 8 bases and J by 2 bases, and 10 bases separated the two germline ends. In germline, CDR1 is LNHDA, CDR2 SQIVND (reference sequence). CDR3 length: 13 amino acids. The CDR3 spells CASQTGTGNTIYF. The DNA of the CDR3 is TGTGCCAGTCAAACAGGGACTGGAAACACCATATATTTT.

This clonotype was picked up a small number of times. J is TRBJ2-5 and V is TRBV6-5; 7 nucleotides align to TRBD2. Germline trimming cut 2 bases from V and 3 bases from J; bases unmatched to any gene: 9. The CDR3 is 16 amino acids. CDR1 and CDR2 from the germline V gene are MNHEY and SVGAGI. CDR3 in DNA: TGTGCCAGCAGTTACCCGAGCCCTAGCGGCAAAGAGACCCAGTACTTC. Encoded protein: CASSYPSPSGKETQYF.

The chain links TRBV9 to TRBJ2-1; 9 bases align to TRBD1. The CDR3 has 16 amino acids. Germline V gene data show CDR1 as SGDLS and CDR2 as YYNGEE. V lost 0 bases to trimming and J lost 10 bases; unmatched junction nucleotides: 11. The CDR3 here is CASSVAGQGRRGEQFF. The CDR3 DNA sequence: TGTGCCAGCAGCGTAGCGGGACAGGGCCGGAGAGGGGAGCAGTTCTTC.

In this sample, this clonotype turned up many times. The chain couples TRBV28 to TRBJ2-5, with TRBD2 identical over 7 bases. This CDR3 comprises 14 residues. Trimming cost V 8 bases and J 5 bases; bases outside gene matches: 11. The V gene's germline CDR1 is MDHEN and CDR2 SYDVKM. DNA for the CDR3: TGTGCCAGCTGCCCCTTGGGAGGGTCGGAGACCCAGTACTTC. It translates to CASCPLGGSETQYF.

This clonotype was counted at least ten times. This rearrangement joins TRBV28 to TRBJ2-5; 10 bases fit TRBD2. V shed 1 base and J 8 bases; nucleotides not matched to a gene: 10. Per germline, CDR1 MDHEN and CDR2 SYDVKM. CDR3 size: 16 residues. Here the CDR3 reads CASSLSASGGVGTQYF. The DNA for the CDR3 is TGTGCCAGCAGTTTATCTGCTAGCGGGGGAGTAGGAACCCAGTACTTC.

This clonotype was recorded many times. The V and J genes are TRBV7-3 and TRBJ2-1, with TRBD2 as a possible D gene (7 bases). Germline V CDR1 and CDR2: SGHTA, FQGTGA. Trimming cost V 2 bases and J 4 bases, with 15 bases left between them. CDR3 length: 16 residues. The CDR3 is CASSLPVGGAYNEQFF. The CDR3 DNA follows: TGTGCCAGCAGCTTACCGGTGGGGGGGGCATACAATGAGCAGTTCTTC.

In regard to this clonotype: One base away lies a much larger clone, so this may be a sequencing read error. The final CDR3 position lacks the conserved phenylalanine or tryptophan, pointing to a likely read error. This chain links TRBV27 with TRBJ2-7; no definite D call. The CDR3 is made up of 13 amino acids. The V gene's germline CDR1 is MNHEY and CDR2 SMNVEV (reference sequence). V shed 2 bases and J shed 2 bases, with 7 bases lying between them. CDR3 loop: CASSLNGAYEQYS. The CDR3 nucleotides read TGTGCCAGCAGTTTAAATGGGGCCTACGAGCAGTACTCC.

In its sample, this clonotype was seen many times. The chain recombines TRBV2 with TRBJ2-5; TRBD2 matches at 10 bases. Unmatched junction bases numbered 6, after V lost 6 bases and J lost 5 bases. Looked up from germline, CDR1 is SNHLY and CDR2 is FYNNEI. CDR3 length: 14 residues. The DNA for the CDR3 is TGTGCCAGCAGGAGGCTAGCGGGAGATGAGACCCAGTACTTC. Translation gives CASRRLAGDETQYF. Variable domain in full (rest from reference TRBV2 and TRBJ2-5): EPEVTQTPSHQVTQMGQEVILRCVPISNHLYFYWYRQILGQKVEFLVSFYNNEISEKSEIFDDQFSVERPDGSNFTLKIRSTKLEDSAMYFCASRRLAGDETQYFGPGTRLLVL.

This chain uses TRBV7-9 with TRBJ2-5; possibly TRBD1 or TRBD2 for D (7 bases each). V lost 1 base and J lost 4, with 22 bases in between. Germline assignment: CDR1 SEHNR and CDR2 FQNEAQ (reference sequence). There are 18 residues in the CDR3. Here the CDR3 DNA reads TGTGCCAGCAGCTTAGGGGACTACAGGGGAAGGGCGAGAGAGACCCAGTACTTC. This gives the protein CASSLGDYRGRARETQYF.

This clonotype was found many times. This chain joins TRBV11-2 and TRBJ2-3, with D hard to call. Germline CDR1 is SGHAT and CDR2 is FQNNGV. The CDR3 consists of 12 residues. Trimming took 2 bases from V and 6 from J, leaving 6 bases between them. Here the CDR3 DNA reads TGTGCCAGCAGCTTAAACGTCGATACGCAGTATTTT. As protein: CASSLNVDTQYF.

The V call is TRBV4-3, the J call TRBJ2-3; 8 positions match TRBD2. Germline CDR1 reads LGHNA; CDR2 reads YSLEER. The CDR3 loop spans 17 amino acids. Unmatched junction bases numbered 5, after V lost 0 bases and J lost 0 bases. CDR3 residues: CASSQDHSGTSTDTQYF. The DNA for the CDR3 is TGCGCCAGCAGCCAAGATCATAGCGGGACTAGCACAGATACGCAGTATTTT.

This clonotype was found many times. The rearrangement links TRBV2 to TRBJ1-1; possibly TRBD1 for D (5 bases). There are 12 residues in the CDR3. Trimming stripped 3 bases from V and 3 bases from J, with 5 bases between. Germline CDR1 reads SNHLY; CDR2 reads FYNNEI. The CDR3 loop is CASSDRDTEAFF. In nucleotides, the CDR3 is TGTGCCAGCAGTGACAGGGACACTGAAGCTTTCTTT.

The chain couples TRBV6-5 to TRBJ1-2; 7 nucleotides match TRBD1. The V segment lost 1 base and the J segment 0 bases; nucleotides outside the gene matches: 8. The CDR3 totals 17 residues. The germline CDR1 and CDR2 sequences are MNHEY and SVGAGI. CDR3 nucleotides: TGTGCCAGCAGTTACTACAGGGGAGAGGGCTCTAACTATGGCTACACCTTC. The encoded protein is CASSYYRGEGSNYGYTF.